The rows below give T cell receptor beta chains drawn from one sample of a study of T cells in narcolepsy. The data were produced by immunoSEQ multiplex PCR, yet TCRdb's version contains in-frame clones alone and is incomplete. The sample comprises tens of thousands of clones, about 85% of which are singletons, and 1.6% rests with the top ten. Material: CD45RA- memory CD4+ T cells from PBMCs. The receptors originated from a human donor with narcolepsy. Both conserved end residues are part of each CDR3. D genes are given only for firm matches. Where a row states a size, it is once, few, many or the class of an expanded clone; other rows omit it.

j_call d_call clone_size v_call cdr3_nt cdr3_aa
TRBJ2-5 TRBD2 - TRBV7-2 TGTGCCAGCAGCACCACCGGGACTAGCGGGGGGATCCGAGAGACCCAGTACTTC CASSTTGTSGGIRETQYF
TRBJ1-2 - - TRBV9 TGTGCCAGCAGCGTAGCTACAGTGGGCTATGGCTACACCTTC CASSVATVGYGYTF
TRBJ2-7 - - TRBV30 TGTGCCTGGAAAACTACAGGGTCCTACGAGCAGTACTTC CAWKTTGSYEQYF
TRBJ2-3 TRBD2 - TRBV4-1 TGCGCCAGCAGCCAAGATTCGCTAGCGGGGGGAGATACGCAGTATTTT CASSQDSLAGGDTQYF
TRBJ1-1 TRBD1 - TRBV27 TGTGCCAGCAGTTCCGTGCAGGGGGGGAACACTGAAGCTTTCTTT CASSSVQGGNTEAFF
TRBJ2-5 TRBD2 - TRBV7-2 TGTGCCAGCAGCCAGACTAGCGGGGAACATGAGACCCAGTACTTC CASSQTSGEHETQYF
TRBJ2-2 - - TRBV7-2 TGTGCCAGCAAGCTTAGCTCTTCCGGGGAGCTGTTTTTT CASKLSSSGELFF
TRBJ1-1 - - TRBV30 TGTGCCTGGATTGTGGTCACTGAAGCTTTCTTT CAWIVVTEAFF
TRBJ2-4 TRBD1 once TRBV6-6 TGTGCCAGCAGTATCCGGGACAGGCGGAACATTCAGTACTTC CASSIRDRRNIQYF
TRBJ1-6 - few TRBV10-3 TGTGCCATCAGTCCCGGGACCTTAAATTCACCCCTCCACTTT CAISPGTLNSPLHF
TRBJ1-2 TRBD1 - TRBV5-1 TGCGCCAGCAGCTTGGGACAGGGACGTTATGGCTACACCTTC CASSLGQGRYGYTF
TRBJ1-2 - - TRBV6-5 TGTGCCAGCGTGGCCAGGGGCGACTATGGCTACACCTTC CASVARGDYGYTF
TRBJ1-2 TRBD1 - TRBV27 TGTGCCAGCAGTGCCCCGGGACAGGGATGGTATGGCTACACCTTC CASSAPGQGWYGYTF
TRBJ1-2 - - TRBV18 TGTGCCAGCTCACCACAAGGTACCAGTGATTATGGCTACACCTTC CASSPQGTSDYGYTF
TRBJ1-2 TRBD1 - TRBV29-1 TGCAGCGTACGGACAGGGGGCTATGGCTACACCTTC CSVRTGGYGYTF
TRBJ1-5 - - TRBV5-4 TGTGCCAGCAGCTTGAAGGGAGTCCAGCCCCAGCATTTT CASSLKGVQPQHF
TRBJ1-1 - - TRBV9 TGTGCCAGCAGCGTCTCCCAGACAACTGAAGCTTTCTTT CASSVSQTTEAFF
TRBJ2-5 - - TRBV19 TGTGCCAGTAGTATTTCAGGGGCGGAGACCCAGTACTTC CASSISGAETQYF
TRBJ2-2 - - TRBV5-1 TGCGCCAGCAGCATCGGGACTCGGGACGGGGAGCTGTTTTTT CASSIGTRDGELFF
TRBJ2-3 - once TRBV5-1 TGCGCCAGCAGCTATGGGACAATTGGCACAGATACGCAGTATTTT CASSYGTIGTDTQYF
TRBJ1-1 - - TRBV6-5 TGTGCCAGCAGTTACTCTGTAGGTGACTTTACTGAAGCTTTCTTT CASSYSVGDFTEAFF
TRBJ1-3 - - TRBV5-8 TGTGCCAGCAGCTTGGTGGGACGCTCTGGAAACACCATATATTTT CASSLVGRSGNTIYF
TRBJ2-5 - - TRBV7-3 TGTGCCAGCAGCTCCCGGGACGGCCAAGAGACCCAGTACTTC CASSSRDGQETQYF